This TCR beta chain was identified in a study of PD-L1 blockade in urothelial cancer. Across the whole study: The patients first took atezolizumab around 2014, receiving 1,200 mg intravenously every 3 weeks. Counts from blood samples showed a median of roughly 150,000 T cells. Overall study findings and caveats: Tumor-linked clones in blood grew more by 3 weeks in durable-benefit patients.

As regards this clone: Antigen specificity is unknown.

Germline CDR1 is MNHEY and CDR2 is SMNVEV (reference sequence). The CDR3 runs to 16 residues. The junction had 6 bases not matched to a gene; V was cut back by 5 bases and J by 4 bases. Regarding time point: peripheral blood 6 weeks after treatment start. TCRdb's copy holds only in-frame clones and misses some; the assay was immunoSEQ multiplex PCR. The table has around 100,000 clones, 85% to 95% seen once. The sequences come from PBMCs, collected around atezolizumab (anti-PD-L1) treatment. The TCR sequence derives from a man in his fifties or sixties with urothelial cancer. The chain employs TRBV27 and TRBJ2-2; 11 bases align to TRBD2. CDR3 sequence reads: CASSGLAGGPTGELFF. In nucleotides, the CDR3 is TGTGCCAGCAGTGGGCTAGCGGGGGGACCCACCGGGGAGCTGTTTTTT.